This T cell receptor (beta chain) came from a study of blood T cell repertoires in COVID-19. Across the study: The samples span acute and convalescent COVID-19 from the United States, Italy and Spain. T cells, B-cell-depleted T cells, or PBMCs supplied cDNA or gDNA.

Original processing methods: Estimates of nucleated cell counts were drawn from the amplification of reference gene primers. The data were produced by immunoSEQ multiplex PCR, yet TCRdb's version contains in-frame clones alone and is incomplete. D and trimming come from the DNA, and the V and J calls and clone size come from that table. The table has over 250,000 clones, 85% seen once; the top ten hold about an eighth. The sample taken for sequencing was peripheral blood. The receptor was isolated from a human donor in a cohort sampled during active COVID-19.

In DNA, the CDR3 is TGTGCCAGCAGTGAAAGGCCTAGAAGACTAGCGGGAGACAATGAGCAGTTCTTC. Its translation: CASSERPRRLAGDNEQFF. The chain is built from TRBV2 and TRBJ2-1; 12 nucleotides match TRBD2. The CDR3 extends over 18 amino acids. Germline CDR1 and CDR2: SNHLY and FYNNEI. The V and J ends lost 2 bases and 5 bases, in that order; junction bases with no gene match: 10.